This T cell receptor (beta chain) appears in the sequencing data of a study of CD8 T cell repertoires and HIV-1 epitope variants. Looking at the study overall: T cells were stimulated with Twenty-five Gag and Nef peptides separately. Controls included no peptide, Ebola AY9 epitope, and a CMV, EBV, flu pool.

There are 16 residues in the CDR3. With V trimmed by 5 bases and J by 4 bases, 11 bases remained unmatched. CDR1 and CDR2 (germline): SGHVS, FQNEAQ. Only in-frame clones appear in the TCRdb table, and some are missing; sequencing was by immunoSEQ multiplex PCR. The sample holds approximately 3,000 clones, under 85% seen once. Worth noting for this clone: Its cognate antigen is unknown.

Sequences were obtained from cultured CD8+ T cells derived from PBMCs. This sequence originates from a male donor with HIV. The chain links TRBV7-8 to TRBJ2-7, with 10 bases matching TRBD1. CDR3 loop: CASSRSRDRGVYEQYF. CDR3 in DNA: TGTGCCAGCAGCAGGAGCCGGGACAGGGGCGTTTACGAGCAGTACTTC.